The T cell receptor beta chain under discussion was sequenced for a study of cytomegalovirus exposure and HLA in healthy donors. Study outcomes and limitations: Within a later analysis, the majority of CMV-associated TCR beta chains appeared HLA-restricted. In a later analysis, V- and J-gene trimming of beta chains associated with a DCLRE1C missense variant, replicated independently.

To note about this clone: Its antigen is still unknown.

J gave up 2 bases and V 4 bases, and 5 bases lay outside the gene matches. The CDR3 totals 15 residues. Germline V gene lookup returns CDR1 SGHTA and CDR2 FQGNSA. The PCR ran on 60 Vbeta and 13 Jbeta primers. Some clones are missing from TCRdb's copy, which holds only in-frame ones; the method was immunoSEQ multiplex PCR. Found here are around 70,000 clones, roughly 71% of them singletons; the top ten hold about an eighth. The V and J genes are TRBV7-2 and TRBJ1-3; 7 nucleotides match TRBD1. The receptor was isolated from a man in his 70s in good health and CMV-seronegative. Input material: PBMCs. CDR3 protein: CASSSWTGPGNTIYF. CDR3 nucleotide sequence: TGTGCCAGCAGCTCTTGGACAGGCCCTGGAAACACCATATATTTT.